This paragraph reports one T cell receptor beta chain. Its antigen is not known. CDR3 length: 13 amino acids. The V end was cut by 7 bases, the J end by 1 base, with 10 bases between. Looked up from germline, CDR1 is SNHLY and CDR2 is FYNNEI. This table comes from immunoSEQ multiplex PCR, and its TCRdb copy is limited to in-frame clones, with some not included. The repertoire holds 95,000 to 150,000 clones, with about 93% as singletons. This sample was included in a study of T cell responses to AZD1222 COVID-19 vaccine. Broader study findings: Repertoires were collected only later (after the peak T cell response had occurred).

This receptor was identified in an adult who received the MenACWY meningococcal vaccine as a control. The chain employs TRBV2 and TRBJ1-1; the D is unclear. Here the sequenced sample was peripheral blood, taken 28 days after the second dose of the MenACWY control vaccine. DNA for the CDR3: TGTGCCAGCACGAGGCCCGGGAACACTGAAGCTTTCTTT. It is translated as CASTRPGNTEAFF.